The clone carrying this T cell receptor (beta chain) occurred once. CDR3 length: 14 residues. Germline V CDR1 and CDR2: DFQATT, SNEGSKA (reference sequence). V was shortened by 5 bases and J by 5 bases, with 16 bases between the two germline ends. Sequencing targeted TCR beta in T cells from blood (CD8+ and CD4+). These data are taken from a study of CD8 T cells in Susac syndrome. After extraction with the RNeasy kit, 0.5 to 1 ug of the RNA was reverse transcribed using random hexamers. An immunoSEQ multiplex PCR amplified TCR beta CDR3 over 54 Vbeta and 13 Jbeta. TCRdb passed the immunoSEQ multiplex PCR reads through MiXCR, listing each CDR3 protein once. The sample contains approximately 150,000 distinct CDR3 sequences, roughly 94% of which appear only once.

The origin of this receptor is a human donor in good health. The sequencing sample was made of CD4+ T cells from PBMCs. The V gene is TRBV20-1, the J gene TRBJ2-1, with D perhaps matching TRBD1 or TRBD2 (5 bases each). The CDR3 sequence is CSAPRTLGDNEQFF. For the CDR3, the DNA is TGCAGTGCTCCCCGGACTCTGGGGGACAATGAGCAGTTCTTC.